The 29 T cell receptor beta chains presented below share a single source sample, sequenced in a study of T-cell memory formation after mild COVID-19. Each CDR3 protein gets one entry after TCRdb re-called the 5' RACE reads with MiXCR. The data contain 190,000 or so distinct CDR3 sequences, 20% to 25% of them singletons. Sequenced material: PBMCs or a T cell subset sorted from them (not recorded which). The receptor source for this set is an adult woman who had mild COVID-19 (a few samples of this study predate the infection). Cell type and time point are not known.

The V and J genes are TRBV11-2 and TRBJ2-1; 11 bases line up with TRBD1. The CDR3 is 16 residues long. J was trimmed by 6 bases and V by 1 base; bases with no gene match: 5. Germline V CDR1 and CDR2: SGHAT, FQNNGV. The CDR3 loop is CASSLGTGGPFNEQFF. CDR3 bases: TGTGCCAGCAGCTTAGGGACAGGGGGCCCGTTCAATGAGCAGTTCTTC.

The V gene is TRBV24-1, the J gene TRBJ1-5, with D possibly matching TRBD1 (6 bases). Trimming shortened V by 6 bases and J by 3 bases, and 14 bases separated the two germline ends. This CDR3 spans 15 amino acids. Germline V CDR1 and CDR2: KGHDR, SFDVKD. DNA for the CDR3: TGTGCCACCAGTTCAGGGTGGGGGCCCAATCAGCCCCAGCATTTT. Protein: CATSSGWGPNQPQHF.

This clonotype occurred a few times. This chain connects TRBV7-6 to TRBJ1-1; 7 bases are a match to TRBD1. The length of the CDR3 is 16 residues. J was trimmed by 1 base and V by 4 bases; bases with no gene match: 9. In germline, CDR1 is SGHVS, CDR2 FNYEAQ. CDR3: CASSSIQGGENTEAFF. CDR3 sequence (DNA): TGTGCCAGCAGCTCCATTCAGGGGGGAGAGAACACTGAAGCTTTCTTT.

The rearrangement joins TRBV12-3 or TRBV12-4 to TRBJ2-2; 7 nucleotides line up with TRBD1. This CDR3 contains 15 residues. The V and J ends lost 7 bases and 7 bases, in that order; junction bases with no gene match: 12. Here the CDR3 DNA reads TGTGCCAGCACCGACGGACAGGATCTGGGCGGGGAGCTGTTTTTT. This encodes CASTDGQDLGGELFF.

In its sample, this clonotype was seen a few times. The CDR3 loop reads CASSGRQSSGANVLTF. In DNA, the CDR3 is TGTGCCAGCAGCGGCAGACAGTCCTCTGGGGCCAACGTCCTGACTTTC. The chain links TRBV5-5 to TRBJ2-6; a weak D match, TRBD1 (5 bases). The CDR3 has 16 amino acids. V gave up 4 bases and J gave up 0 bases, with 11 bases separating them. Germline CDR1 is SGHKS and CDR2 is YYEKEE (reference sequence). The entire variable domain, with the rest obtained from reference TRBV5-5 and TRBJ2-6, is as follows: DAGVTQSPTHLIKTRGQQVTLRCSPISGHKSVSWYQQVLGQGPQFIFQYYEKEERGRGNFPDRFSARQFPNYSSELNVNALLLGDSALYLCASSGRQSSGANVLTFGAGSRLTVL.

In this sample, this clonotype turned up many times. V gene TRBV19 combines with J gene TRBJ2-3, with D perhaps matching TRBD2 (6 bases). Germline V gene sequence: CDR1 LNHDA, CDR2 SQIVND (reference sequence). V was cut by 5 bases and J by 1 base, with 13 bases left in between. The CDR3 runs to 15 residues. The CDR3: CASSVSGLGTDTQYF. The CDR3 bases are TGTGCCAGTAGTGTCTCGGGACTGGGCACAGATACGCAGTATTTT.

The chain couples TRBV6-1 to TRBJ2-3; 11 nucleotides align to TRBD2. Germline CDR1 reads MNHNS; CDR2 reads SASEGT. The CDR3 is 16 residues long. V dropped 2 bases and J dropped 2; count of bases not matched to a gene: 3. As DNA, the CDR3 is TGTGCCAGCAGTGAACTAGCGGGGGGACTCACAGATACGCAGTATTTT. It specifies CASSELAGGLTDTQYF.

The rearrangement uses TRBV20-1 and TRBJ1-1; no clear D gene. Trimming stripped 4 bases from V and 6 bases from J, with 12 bases between. Germline CDR1 DFQATT, CDR2 SNEGSKA (reference sequence). This CDR3 is 12 amino acids long. CDR3 sequence (DNA): TGCAGTGCTATTGGGCTGTGTGCTGAAGCTTTCTTT. Protein sequence: CSAIGLCAEAFF.

The table lists this clonotype with many counts. This chain links TRBV7-9 with TRBJ2-7; D unresolved. Germline V CDR1 and CDR2: SEHNR, FQNEAQ (reference sequence). V was shortened by 4 bases and J by 3 bases, with 7 bases between the two germline ends. This CDR3 is 12 amino acids long. The CDR3: CASSSDFYEQYF. CDR3 DNA sequence: TGTGCCAGCAGCTCCGACTTCTACGAGCAGTACTTC.

The J gene is TRBJ2-1, the V gene TRBV27; TRBD1 or TRBD2 may be the D gene (5 bases each). V gave up 4 bases and J gave up 4 bases, with 14 bases separating them. From germline, CDR1 is MNHEY and CDR2 SMNVEV (reference sequence). The CDR3 consists of 15 residues. DNA of the CDR3: TGTGCCAGCAGTTCCGGACAAGAGGGGTACAATGAGCAGTTCTTC. Amino acid sequence: CASSSGQEGYNEQFF.

This clonotype was observed a few times. This chain connects TRBV11-3 to TRBJ1-1, with D maybe TRBD1 (5 bases). CDR1 SGHNT and CDR2 YENEEA come from the germline V gene. V was shortened by 1 base and J by 5 bases, with 8 bases between the two germline ends. There are 13 residues in the CDR3. In nucleotides, the CDR3 is TGTGCCAGCAGCTTAGGCGGGACGACTGAAGCTTTCTTT. Protein product: CASSLGGTTEAFF.

This clonotype was counted many times. CDR3 DNA: TGCGCCAGCAGCTTGGGACAGGGAGGGAATGAGCAGTTCTTC. Protein product: CASSLGQGGNEQFF. V is TRBV5-1 and J is TRBJ2-1; the D gene could be TRBD1 or TRBD2 (7 bases each). Trimming took off 0 bases at V and 7 bases at J, with 11 bases between the two ends. CDR1 is SGHRS, CDR2 YFSETQ, per germline. The length of the CDR3 is 14 residues.

There are a few counts of this clonotype. The gene calls are TRBV7-3 and TRBJ2-2, with 15 bases lining up with TRBD2. The CDR3 is 16 amino acids. The germline gives CDR1 SGHTA, CDR2 FQGTGA. Germline trimming cut 4 bases from V and 7 bases from J; bases unmatched to any gene: 4. CDR3 sequence reads: CASSSGLAGGIGELFF. As DNA, the CDR3 is TGTGCCAGCAGCTCGGGACTAGCGGGGGGAATCGGGGAGCTGTTTTTT.

Only one count was recorded for this clonotype. V is TRBV20-1 and J is TRBJ2-2, with TRBD2 as a possible D gene (5 bases). Germline-derived CDR1 and CDR2 are DFQATT and SNEGSKA (reference sequence). The V end was cut by 5 bases, the J end by 5 bases, with 12 bases between. The CDR3 runs 13 residues. This CDR3 reads CSAARWETGELFF. CDR3 DNA: TGCAGTGCTGCCAGATGGGAGACCGGGGAGCTGTTTTTT.

This clonotype was seen a few times. This chain joins TRBV5-1 and TRBJ2-2; D tentatively reads TRBD1 or TRBD2 (5 bases each). CDR1 and CDR2 (germline): SGHRS, YFSETQ. The CDR3 contains 14 residues. V was clipped by 4 bases and J by 7 bases, with 14 bases between them. The CDR3 reads CASSPGTDNGELFF. The CDR3 DNA sequence: TGCGCCAGCAGCCCCGGGACGGACAACGGGGAGCTGTTTTTT.

In its sample, this clonotype was seen a few times. The CDR3 loop is CASSYKDSGTEAFF. CDR3 DNA sequence: TGTGCCAGCAGTTACAAGGACTCCGGCACTGAAGCTTTCTTT. V is TRBV6-5 and J is TRBJ1-1, with D unclear. The CDR3 consists of 14 residues. Germline values: CDR1 MNHEY, CDR2 SVGAGI. The V and J ends lost 2 bases and 4 bases respectively, with 11 bases between them.

This clonotype was counted a few times. The chain couples TRBV4-1 to TRBJ2-3; perhaps TRBD2 as D (6 bases). Trimming took 4 bases from V and 2 from J, leaving 13 bases between them. CDR3 length: 15 residues. Germline V gene data show CDR1 as MGHRA and CDR2 as YSYEKL. The CDR3 DNA follows: TGCGCCAGCAGCCTCGGGACTTCATACACAGATACGCAGTATTTT. Translation: CASSLGTSYTDTQYF.

The table lists this clonotype with a few counts. The J gene is TRBJ2-7, the V gene TRBV4-3; 12 nucleotides align to TRBD2. Germline V gene lookup returns CDR1 LGHNA and CDR2 YSLEER. The CDR3 is 16 amino acids. With V trimmed by 0 bases and J by 3 bases, 3 bases remained unmatched. The CDR3 DNA reads TGCGCCAGCAGCCAAGATATGACTAGCGGGAGCTACGAGCAGTACTTC. Amino acid sequence: CASSQDMTSGSYEQYF.

This clonotype was seen more than once but under ten times. The V call is TRBV7-9, the J call TRBJ1-5; D gene ambiguous. CDR3 length: 12 amino acids. The V gene's germline CDR1 is SEHNR and CDR2 FQNEAQ (reference sequence). The ends were cut back, 1 base at V and 11 bases at J, with 9 bases in the middle. The CDR3 loop reads CASSLGGRSQHF. CDR3 sequence (DNA): TGTGCCAGCAGCTTAGGAGGGAGGTCCCAGCATTTT.

In this sample, this clonotype turned up a few times. V usage is TRBV14 and J usage is TRBJ2-7; 11 nucleotides match TRBD2. Germline CDR1 is SGHDN and CDR2 is FVKESK. The CDR3 consists of 14 residues. Germline trimming cut 3 bases from V and 4 bases from J; bases unmatched to any gene: 2. The CDR3 protein is CASSHGLAGYEQYF. CDR3 sequence (DNA): TGTGCCAGCAGCCATGGACTAGCGGGTTACGAGCAGTACTTC. The variable domain in full, completed from reference TRBV14 and TRBJ2-7, reads EAGVTQFPSHSVIEKGQTVTLRCDPISGHDNLYWYRRVMGKEIKFLLHFVKESKQDESGMPNNRFLAERTGGTYSTLKVQPAELEDSGVYFCASSHGLAGYEQYFGPGTRLTVT.

The chain couples TRBV27 to TRBJ2-3; perhaps TRBD2 as D (6 bases). The CDR3 is made up of 17 amino acids. Trimming pared 6 bases from V and 1 base from J, leaving 20 bases between. Per the germline V gene, CDR1 is MNHEY and CDR2 is SMNVEV (reference sequence). CDR3 DNA: TGTGCCAGCAGACCCCAGGAGAGCCCGGGAGGCACAGATACGCAGTATTTT. Protein: CASRPQESPGGTDTQYF.

V is TRBV7-9 and J is TRBJ2-3; 15 bases match TRBD2. Germline V CDR1 and CDR2: SEHNR, FQNEAQ (reference sequence). J was trimmed by 0 bases and V by 5 bases; bases with no gene match: 15. This CDR3 spans 21 amino acids. The CDR3, as DNA: TGTGCCAGCAGCCAACCCCAAGGACTAGCGGGGGGGCTACCTAGCACAGATACGCAGTATTTT. It is translated as CASSQPQGLAGGLPSTDTQYF.

The V and J genes are TRBV27 and TRBJ1-5, with D unclear. This CDR3 has 14 residues. Trimming shortened V by 2 bases and J by 5 bases, and 10 bases separated the two germline ends. Germline-derived CDR1 and CDR2 are MNHEY and SMNVEV (reference sequence). CDR3 DNA sequence: TGTGCCAGCAGTTTACTCGGATGGGATCAGCCCCAGCATTTT. As protein: CASSLLGWDQPQHF.

The CDR3 region has the DNA TGTGCCAGCAGCTTAGATCTCTTCGGGGGGACGGTATCCTACGAGCAGTACTTC. Protein sequence: CASSLDLFGGTVSYEQYF. The chain employs TRBV11-2 and TRBJ2-7; 7 nucleotides align to TRBD2. The CDR3 is made up of 18 amino acids. The germline gives CDR1 SGHAT, CDR2 FQNNGV. V was pared by 0 bases and J by 1 base, with 12 bases of the junction left unmatched.

V and J are TRBV7-8 and TRBJ2-7; D is tentatively TRBD1 or TRBD2 (5 bases each). The germline V gene has CDR1 SGHVS and CDR2 FQNEAQ. The length of the CDR3 is 14 residues. The V and J ends lost 5 bases and 5 bases respectively, with 16 bases between them. The CDR3 coding sequence is TGTGCCAGCAGCATCCGGGACGAATACGACGAGCAGTACTTC. This translates into CASSIRDEYDEQYF.

The chain joins TRBV7-9 to TRBJ2-5; no reliable D call. V was cut by 10 bases and J by 0 bases, with 12 bases left in between. Germline CDR1 and CDR2: SEHNR and FQNEAQ (reference sequence). The CDR3 extends over 13 amino acids. The CDR3 nucleotides are TGTGCCACCCGAGGACGGTACCAAGAGACCCAGTACTTC. It translates to CATRGRYQETQYF.

This chain connects TRBV24-1 to TRBJ2-7; no firm D call. In germline, CDR1 is KGHDR, CDR2 SFDVKD. CDR3 length: 13 amino acids. V was cut by 4 bases and J by 1 base, with 7 bases left in between. The CDR3 DNA sequence: TGTGCCACCAGTGACTCTGGATCCTACGAGCAGTACTTC. Its protein product is CATSDSGSYEQYF.

J is TRBJ2-5 and V is TRBV6-1, with TRBD2 as a possible D gene (5 bases). In germline, CDR1 is MNHNS, CDR2 SASEGT. The ends were cut back, 2 bases at V and 5 bases at J, with 18 bases in the middle. This CDR3 has 16 residues. The CDR3 DNA sequence: TGTGCCAGCAGTGAACCCCTCGAGTCCGGGAAGGAGACCCAGTACTTC. Translation gives CASSEPLESGKETQYF.

The V gene is TRBV12-1, the J gene TRBJ2-2; the table calls TRBD2, which could not be checked here. TRBV12-1 is assigned pseudogene status. The CDR3 runs to 17 residues. Written as DNA, the CDR3 is TGTGCCAGCAGCCCCTGGACTAGCGGGGGGGTTATCGGGGAGCTGTTTTTT. It yields the protein CASSPWTSGGVIGELFF.